This section outlines one T cell receptor (beta chain) sequence together with its context. Its antigen is unidentified. The germline CDR1 and CDR2 sequences are SNHLY and FYNNEI. The CDR3 contains 14 residues. The ends were cut back, 3 bases at V and 1 base at J, with 6 bases in the middle. Using immunoSEQ multiplex PCR, the repertoire was profiled, and TCRdb retains in-frame clones only, with some absent. The sample has 13,000 to 15,000 clones, about 93% seen once. The data were obtained in a study of T cell clonotyping in hematopoietic cell transplantation. Study-level findings and limits: Recipient TCR diversity dropped after transplant; expanded clonotypes rose from day 30 to 180.

The sample consisted of PBMCs, taken 30 days after allogeneic stem cell transplant. This chain uses TRBV2 with TRBJ2-2; D unresolved. The TCR was taken from a male patient aged 55 to 69 who had an allogeneic stem cell transplant from an unrelated donor, so the T cells may come from the graft donor. Some clones in this sample may be carry-over from other donors' samples. The CDR3 DNA reads TGTGCCAGCAGTGATAACAGGAACACCGGGGAGCTGTTTTTT. Translating it yields CASSDNRNTGELFF.